This TCR beta chain emerged from a study of shared clonotypes between healthy human individuals. Study as a whole: The people who gave samples were two women and a few men aged 18 to 49.

A word on this clone: Its specificity is not known.

Germline CDR1 MNHEY, CDR2 SMNVEV (reference sequence). Trimming cost V 5 bases and J 7 bases, with 18 bases left between them. This CDR3 is built from 14 residues. Profiled with immunoSEQ multiplex PCR; TCRdb holds only in-frame clones, not every one. Among 470,000 or so clones listed, 81% were seen once. Donors comprised healthy HIV-negative adults lacking recent acute infections or vaccinations. Overall study results and limits: Researchers sampled only blood; tissue repertoires likely differ.

The receptor's source is a woman aged 40 to 55 in good health. Some clones in this sample may be carry-over from other donors' samples. Sequenced sample: PBMCs. The J gene is TRBJ2-7, the V gene TRBV27, with D hard to call. The CDR3 loop reads CASSLDQHQREQYF. The CDR3 DNA reads as TGTGCCAGCAGTCTGGACCAACACCAGAGGGAGCAGTACTTC.